A selection of T cell receptor beta chains follows, all from one sample in a study of shared clonotypes between healthy human individuals. Profiled with immunoSEQ multiplex PCR; TCRdb holds only in-frame clones, not every one. Of about 490,000 clones listed, about three quarters are singletons. Specimen: PBMCs. These receptors all stem from a woman aged 35 to 49 in good health. Some clones in this sample may be carry-over from other donors' samples. CDR3s include the opening cysteine and the closing phenylalanine or tryptophan. Fields, in order: clone size, V gene, J gene, D gene, CDR3 protein, CDR3 DNA. D genes are given only for firm matches. Only some rows state a clone size, as once, few, many or a class for expanded clones.

>-|TRBV7-2|TRBJ2-5|-
CASSFAGKTQYF
TGTGCCAGCAGCTTTGCGGGAAAGACCCAGTACTTC
>-|TRBV7-9|TRBJ1-4|TRBD1
CASSFWTGVEKLFF
TGTGCCAGCAGCTTCTGGACAGGGGTTGAAAAACTGTTTTTT
>-|TRBV28|TRBJ1-5|-
CASSSAGLGNQPQHF
TGTGCCAGCAGTTCCGCGGGACTGGGCAATCAGCCCCAGCATTTT
>-|TRBV28|TRBJ2-7|-
CASTLRDGAYEQYF
TGTGCCAGCACTCTCCGGGACGGAGCCTACGAGCAGTACTTC
>once|TRBV11-2|TRBJ2-5|TRBD2
CASSATSGSLYF
TGTGCCAGCAGCGCCACTAGCGGGAGTCTGTACTTC
>few|TRBV6-6|TRBJ2-1|TRBD2
CASSPKGAGYYNEQFF
TGTGCCAGCAGTCCCAAGGGAGCGGGGTACTACAATGAGCAGTTCTTC
>-|TRBV7-2|TRBJ1-5|TRBD1
CASSPRGNSNQPQHF
TGTGCCAGCAGCCCCAGGGGGAATAGCAATCAGCCCCAGCATTTT
>few|TRBV7-6|TRBJ2-2|-
CASTWRRSNTGELFF
TGTGCCAGCACATGGAGGCGTTCGAACACCGGGGAGCTGTTTTTT
>few|TRBV7-9|TRBJ2-5|-
CASSPGGGAGWSQTQYF
TGTGCCAGCAGCCCCGGAGGTGGGGCAGGTTGGAGTCAGACCCAGTACTTC
>-|TRBV21-1|TRBJ2-7|-
CASSKAVGQRANYEQYF
TGTGCCAGCAGCAAAGCGGTCGGTCAGCGGGCGAACTACGAGCAGTACTTC
>-|TRBV25-1|TRBJ2-2|-
CASSETTSNTGELFF
TGTGCCAGCAGTGAGACCACATCGAACACCGGGGAGCTGTTTTTT
>-|TRBV2|TRBJ1-1|-
CASSDQGTMNTEAFF
TGTGCCAGCAGTGACCAGGGTACGATGAACACTGAAGCTTTCTTT
>once|TRBV6-6|TRBJ2-5|TRBD2
CASSHGLAEETQYF
TGTGCCAGCAGTCACGGACTAGCGGAAGAGACCCAGTACTTC
>-|TRBV27|TRBJ2-7|TRBD1
CASMTNRGYGEQYF
TGTGCCAGCATGACGAACAGGGGATACGGCGAGCAGTACTTC
>few|TRBV29-1|TRBJ1-1|-
CSGLPRAGTEAFF
TGCAGCGGACTGCCTAGAGCAGGAACTGAAGCTTTCTTT
>few|TRBV21-1|TRBJ2-4|-
CASSKGEDKALAKNIQYF
TGTGCCAGCAGCAAAGGGGAGGACAAAGCCCTAGCCAAAAACATTCAGTACTTC
>-|TRBV30|TRBJ2-3|-
CAWRGQGDTQYF
TGTGCCTGGAGAGGGCAAGGAGATACGCAGTATTTT
>-|TRBV9|TRBJ2-3|-
CASSVRGVTDTQYF
TGTGCCAGCAGCGTCAGGGGCGTCACAGATACGCAGTATTTT
>-|TRBV7-8|TRBJ2-1|-
CAASSLPAASRYNEQFF
TGTGCCGCCAGCAGCTTACCGGCGGCTAGCCGCTACAATGAGCAGTTCTTC
>-|TRBV6-5|TRBJ2-7|-
CASRRTVSYEQYF
TGTGCCAGCAGAAGGACAGTTTCCTACGAGCAGTACTTC
>-|TRBV6-5|TRBJ2-5|-
CASSYSMGINQETQYF
TGTGCCAGCAGTTACTCGATGGGCATCAACCAAGAGACCCAGTACTTC
>-|TRBV4-3|TRBJ1-2|-
CASSQEDGTPNYGYTF
TGCGCCAGCAGCCAAGAAGACGGCACTCCTAACTATGGCTACACCTTC
>-|TRBV2|TRBJ2-2|-
CASSELEGPGELFF
TGTGCCAGCAGTGAATTGGAGGGACCCGGGGAGCTGTTTTTT
>-|TRBV2|TRBJ1-1|TRBD1
CATPQDRENTEAFF
TGTGCCACCCCTCAAGACAGGGAAAACACTGAAGCTTTCTTT
>-|TRBV6-5|TRBJ1-5|TRBD1
CASSYSGQGGMPQHF
TGTGCCAGCAGTTACTCTGGACAGGGAGGCATGCCCCAGCATTTT
>-|TRBV20-1|TRBJ1-1|-
CSASNGREAFF
TGCAGTGCTAGTAACGGCAGGGAAGCTTTCTTT
>-|TRBV5-6|TRBJ1-2|-
CASSLGQNYGYTF
TGTGCCAGCAGCTTGGGGCAAAATTATGGCTACACCTTC
>few|TRBV11-2|TRBJ2-5|-
CASSRHRQETQYF
TGTGCCAGCAGCCGACACCGCCAAGAGACCCAGTACTTC
>-|TRBV18|TRBJ1-5|TRBD1
CASSPQQGARQPQHF
TGTGCCAGCTCACCACAACAGGGGGCACGGCAGCCCCAGCATTTT
>few|TRBV30|TRBJ1-1|-
CAWSAGGNTEAFF
TGTGCCTGGAGTGCCGGGGGGAACACTGAAGCTTTCTTT
>-|TRBV28|TRBJ2-1|-
CASSLSGTPGDEQFF
TGTGCCAGCAGTTTATCCGGCACTCCCGGCGATGAGCAGTTCTTC
>few|TRBV5-1|TRBJ2-7|-
CASSLGPGGHATVYEQYF
TGCGCCAGCAGCTTGGGGCCCGGGGGCCACGCGACAGTCTACGAGCAGTACTTC
>-|TRBV7-2|TRBJ2-2|TRBD2
CASSRAGGSNTGELFF
TGTGCCAGCAGCCGCGCGGGAGGATCAAACACCGGGGAGCTGTTTTTT
>-|TRBV5-6|TRBJ1-4|-
CASSLGAVGGTNEKLFF
TGTGCCAGCAGCTTGGGGGCGGTCGGAGGGACTAATGAAAAACTGTTTTTT
>-|TRBV10-3|TRBJ2-2|-
CAISEPTTNTGELFF
TGTGCCATCAGTGAGCCTACTACAAACACCGGGGAGCTGTTTTTT
>-|TRBV29-1|TRBJ1-5|TRBD1
CSVETGSGQPQHF
TGCAGCGTAGAGACAGGGTCCGGTCAGCCCCAGCATTTT
>-|TRBV9|TRBJ1-5|TRBD1
CASSVGQGGQPQHF
TGTGCCAGCAGCGTAGGACAGGGCGGGCAGCCCCAGCATTTT
>-|TRBV7-9|TRBJ1-2|TRBD1
CASSTNRGAYGYTF
TGTGCCAGCAGTACTAACAGGGGGGCCTATGGCTACACCTTC
>-|TRBV30|TRBJ1-1|-
CAWSVRGLTEAFF
TGTGCCTGGAGTGTACGGGGGCTCACTGAAGCTTTCTTT
>-|TRBV5-1|TRBJ2-5|TRBD2
CASSLRLAGRETQYF
TGCGCCAGCAGCCTCCGACTAGCGGGACGAGAGACCCAGTACTTC
>-|TRBV11-2|TRBJ2-4|-
CASSLAGPQNIQYF
TGTGCCAGCAGCTTAGCTGGGCCCCAAAACATTCAGTACTTC
>-|TRBV27|TRBJ2-7|-
CASSLGLGTVVKQYF
TGTGCCAGCAGTTTAGGTCTAGGGACTGTAGTGAAGCAGTACTTC
>-|TRBV10-3|TRBJ1-5|TRBD1
CAIRERQGDNQPQHF
TGTGCCATACGGGAAAGACAGGGGGACAATCAGCCCCAGCATTTT